What follows is one T cell receptor beta chain and its context. With 5 bases clipped from V and 5 bases from J, the junction kept 9 bases outside the gene matches. The CDR3 covers 17 residues. The germline V gene encodes CDR1 SNHLY and CDR2 FYNNEI. These data belong to a study of beta chain features in type 1 diabetes. As every portion of the isolated RNA was reverse transcribed, the sequencing read expressed TCRB transcripts. Profiling relied on immunoSEQ multiplex PCR, and the TCRdb table lists in-frame clones only, not all of them. Here the sample spans fewer than 150,000 clones, less than 8.5% being singletons.

This rearrangement joins TRBV2 to TRBJ2-5, with 15 bases fitting TRBD2. The TCR originated in a woman aged 25 to 39 in good health. Sequencing used central memory CD4+ T cells from blood. CDR3 sequence: CASSSWTSGRAKETQYF. For the CDR3, the DNA is TGTGCCAGCAGTTCCTGGACTAGCGGGAGGGCCAAGGAGACCCAGTACTTC.